The sequence of this T cell receptor beta chain was determined in a study of blood T cell repertoires in COVID-19. The sample holds a few counts of this clone. Produced via immunoSEQ multiplex PCR; TCRdb's table is partial and in-frame only. The sample gives roughly 98,000 clones, 85% to 95% of which show up once; around 6% is in the top ten. The V gene's germline CDR1 is GTSNPN and CDR2 SVGIG (reference sequence). J lost 0 bases, V lost 3 bases, and 11 bases had no gene match. The CDR3 contains 18 residues. The TCR originated in a woman aged 55-70 years with active COVID-19. This chain connects TRBV30 to TRBJ1-6; TRBD1 aligns across 7 bases. Sequenced material: peripheral blood. The CDR3 coding sequence is TGTGCCTGGAGCCCTCACAGGGGATCCAGCTCCTATAATTCACCCCTCCACTTT. Translated, it gives CAWSPHRGSSSYNSPLHF.